Listed here are 4 T cell receptor beta chains from one sample, sequenced in a study of cytomegalovirus exposure and HLA in healthy donors. It was with 60 Vbeta and 13 Jbeta primers that the PCR ran. The assay was immunoSEQ multiplex PCR, and TCRdb's table has in-frame clones only and misses some. The table shows roughly 160,000 clones, with roughly 80% occurring only once. What was sequenced was PBMCs. The receptor source for this set is a male donor in good health and CMV-seropositive.

V usage is TRBV14 and J usage is TRBJ1-2, with D unresolved. Trimming shortened V by 3 bases and J by 4 bases, and 6 bases separated the two germline ends. CDR3 size: 12 residues. In germline, CDR1 is SGHDN, CDR2 FVKESK. CDR3 protein: CASSQSTYGYTF. In DNA, the CDR3 is TGTGCCAGCAGCCAGTCTACCTATGGCTACACCTTC.

The rearrangement links TRBV5-4 to TRBJ1-5; D may be TRBD1 (6 bases). The CDR3 length is 14 residues. V dropped 6 bases and J dropped 1 base, with 11 bases sitting between them. Germline V lookup: CDR1 SGHNT, CDR2 YYREEE (reference sequence). The CDR3 DNA reads TGTGCCAGCAACCTACAGGGAAGCAATCAGCCCCAGCATTTT. Translating it yields CASNLQGSNQPQHF.

This chain connects TRBV6-1 to TRBJ1-1, with D perhaps TRBD1 (6 bases). Germline V gene lookup returns CDR1 MNHNS and CDR2 SASEGT. The V end lost 5 bases, the J end lost 6 bases, and 13 bases lay between the germline ends. This CDR3 has 13 residues. In DNA, the CDR3 is TGTGCCAGCAGTTCCGGGACACCTCCTGAAGCTTTCTTT. It is translated as CASSSGTPPEAFF.

This chain's CDR3 is CAWSKQGSTEAFF. CDR3 DNA sequence: TGTGCCTGGAGTAAACAGGGGAGCACTGAAGCTTTCTTT. The V gene is TRBV30, the J gene TRBJ1-1, with 7 bases matching TRBD1. This CDR3 spans 13 amino acids. CDR1 GTSNPN and CDR2 SVGIG come from the germline V gene (reference sequence). Trimming removed 2 bases from V and 4 bases from J; junction bases left unmatched: 4.